The T cell receptor (beta chain) described here comes from a study of T cells expressing NK-cell markers. Whole-study context: Just one sequenced donor of eight was HCMV-seronegative, while seven were seropositive.

Concerning this clonotype: Its antigen remains unidentified.

TCRdb reprocessed the 5' RACE reads and keeps a single row for each CDR3 protein, giving no DNA. In total, the table holds 350,000 to 400,000 distinct CDR3 sequences. CDR1 DFQATT and CDR2 SNEGSKA come from the germline V gene (reference sequence). This CDR3 is built from 18 residues. Findings and caveats of the study: Of the CD8+ T cells in about 6 donors, roughly 1.0-7.0% belonged to dominant NKG2C+ clonotypes. In several donors, dominant clonotypes made up 28.3-60.1% of CD3+CD56-NKG2C+ cells.

Sequences were obtained from blood T cells: a sorted CD56 or NKG2C T cell subset, CD4+ or CD8+ T cells, or bulk PBMC T cells (not recorded which). V gene TRBV20-1 combines with J gene TRBJ1-5; TCRdb picks TRBD1, but there is no DNA to check that call. The sequence derives from a woman aged 45 to 65 in good health. CDR3 loop: CSASTSLGRGGSNQPQHF.